In this sample, the clone carrying this T cell receptor (beta chain) turned up many times. Unique molecular identifiers featured in how the TCRbeta library was prepared. A single record per CDR3 protein comes from TCRdb applying MiXCR to the PCR reads. This sample yields approximately 250,000 distinct CDR3 sequences, of which approximately 9.9% are seen a single time; around 5.1% belongs to the top ten. This entry comes from a study of T-cell reconstitution after alpha-beta-depleted transplantation in children. Trimming took 2 bases from V and 6 from J, leaving 11 bases between them. Germline loops: CDR1 SGHRS, CDR2 YFSETQ. The CDR3 runs to 13 residues.

V gene TRBV5-1 combines with J gene TRBJ1-1; no definite D call. This specimen was PBMCs from the stem cell graft donor, taken from the stem cell graft. The clonotype was recovered from a human donor who donated a stem cell graft to a child with SCID. In nucleotides, the CDR3 is TGCGCCAGCAGCTTTAAGGCCGGGGCTGAAGCTTTCTTT. Amino acids: CASSFKAGAEAFF.